These 14 T cell receptor beta chains were sequenced from one sample in a study of cytomegalovirus exposure and HLA in healthy donors. The PCR ran on 60 Vbeta and 13 Jbeta primers. Sequenced by immunoSEQ multiplex PCR; TCRdb stores in-frame clones only, minus some. The sample totals 60,000 or so clones; its top ten clones hold 2% to 2.5%. Sequencing was carried out using PBMCs. These TCRs come from a woman aged 18-29 years in good health and CMV-seronegative.

The rearrangement uses TRBV7-2 and TRBJ1-1, with TRBD1 identical over 9 bases. With V trimmed by 4 bases and J by 0 bases, 0 bases remained unmatched. CDR3 length: 14 residues. Germline assignment: CDR1 SGHTA and CDR2 FQGNSA. The CDR3 protein is CASSWDRVNTEAFF. The CDR3 nucleotides read TGTGCCAGCAGCTGGGACAGGGTGAACACTGAAGCTTTCTTT.

J is TRBJ1-2 and V is TRBV7-2, with D possibly being TRBD1 (6 bases). Germline V CDR1 and CDR2: SGHTA, FQGNSA. V shed 4 bases and J shed 6 bases, with 15 bases lying between them. The CDR3 consists of 14 residues. In nucleotides, the CDR3 is TGTGCCAGCAGCTCGGACAGTCACAGACATGGCTACACCTTC. It yields the protein CASSSDSHRHGYTF.

The chain is built from TRBV4-1 and TRBJ1-1; 8 bases match TRBD1. CDR1 and CDR2 from the germline V gene are MGHRA and YSYEKL. V lost 3 bases, J lost 5 bases, and 11 bases stayed unmatched. The CDR3 totals 16 residues. The CDR3 loop reads CASSHPRDRRRTEAFF. The CDR3 DNA reads as TGCGCCAGCAGCCACCCCCGGGACAGGAGGCGGACTGAAGCTTTCTTT.

The chain uses TRBV27 and TRBJ1-3, with 9 bases identical to TRBD1. This CDR3 has 15 residues. Germline CDR1 and CDR2: MNHEY and SMNVEV (reference sequence). The V and J ends lost 8 bases and 3 bases, in that order; junction bases with no gene match: 8. This CDR3 is CASSPLDRGGNTIYF. Written as DNA, the CDR3 is TGTGCCAGCTCCCCCTTGGACAGGGGTGGAAACACCATATATTTT.

V usage is TRBV6-5 and J usage is TRBJ1-1; 9 bases are shared with TRBD1. The V gene's germline CDR1 is MNHEY and CDR2 SVGAGI. With V trimmed by 6 bases and J by 3 bases, 8 bases remained unmatched. This CDR3 contains 15 residues. CDR3 DNA: TGTGCCAGCAGAACAGGGGGCGCGGAGGACACTGAAGCTTTCTTT. Residues: CASRTGGAEDTEAFF.

The rearrangement links TRBV5-6 to TRBJ2-1; weak D call: TRBD2 (5 bases). The CDR3 length is 12 residues. Germline V CDR1 and CDR2: SGHDT, YYEEEE. The germline V and J ends were trimmed by 7 bases and 3 bases, with 8 bases remaining between them. The CDR3: CASHRDYNEQFF. The CDR3 nucleotides read TGTGCCAGCCACCGGGACTACAATGAGCAGTTCTTC.

The gene calls are TRBV5-6 and TRBJ2-5; the D gene is possibly TRBD2 (7 bases). CDR1 is SGHDT, CDR2 YYEEEE, per germline. Deletions cut 1 base from V and 0 bases from J, with 16 bases between. The CDR3 is 17 amino acids. The CDR3 DNA reads TGTGCCAGCAGCTTGAGTGGGGAGGGGGACTACCAAGAGACCCAGTACTTC. Translating gives CASSLSGEGDYQETQYF.

The rearrangement uses TRBV29-1 and TRBJ1-2; TRBD1 matches at 10 bases. The CDR3 runs to 12 residues. Unmatched junction bases numbered 3, after V lost 1 base and J lost 10 bases. Germline CDR1 is SQVTM and CDR2 is ANQGSEA. DNA of the CDR3: TGCAGCGTTGAAGGGGGGACAGGGGCCTACACCTTC. This sequence encodes CSVEGGTGAYTF.

The V gene is TRBV15, the J gene TRBJ1-1; TRBD1 aligns across 7 bases. The CDR3 loop spans 15 amino acids. The ends lost 1 base at V and 7 bases at J; junction bases unmatched: 9. Looked up from germline, CDR1 is LNHNV and CDR2 is YYDKDF (reference sequence). DNA of the CDR3: TGTGCCACCAGCAGAGCACCGGGACAGAGATTTGAAGCTTTCTTT. Translating it yields CATSRAPGQRFEAFF.

The J gene is TRBJ2-7, the V gene TRBV5-1; 7 bases are a match to TRBD1. Trimming cost V 3 bases and J 3 bases; bases outside gene matches: 6. CDR3 length: 14 residues. Germline CDR1 SGHRS, CDR2 YFSETQ. The CDR3 DNA follows: TGCGCCAGCAGCTACCGACAGGGAATCTACGAGCAGTACTTC. It translates to CASSYRQGIYEQYF.

V gene TRBV10-1 combines with J gene TRBJ1-5; TRBD1 aligns across 7 bases. The germline V gene encodes CDR1 WNHNN and CDR2 SYGVQD (reference sequence). This CDR3 has 14 amino acids. The J segment lost 10 bases and the V segment lost 5 bases, leaving 11 bases of the junction unmatched. The CDR3 sequence: CASSRDRFTPPQHF. CDR3 bases: TGCGCCAGCAGTCGGGACAGATTTACTCCCCCCCAGCATTTT.

The V and J genes are TRBV10-3 and TRBJ1-2; 7 nucleotides match TRBD1. V dropped 6 bases and J dropped 0; count of bases not matched to a gene: 10. Germline values: CDR1 ENHRY, CDR2 SYGVKD. The CDR3 runs 16 residues. The CDR3, as DNA: TGTGCCATCAGATTCACAGGGGCCAGCCCTAACTATGGCTACACCTTC. Translated, it gives CAIRFTGASPNYGYTF.

The chain employs TRBV6-1 and TRBJ1-6; TRBD1 matches 7 bases. CDR3 length: 15 residues. V shed 5 bases, J shed 9 bases, and the junction held 10 bases outside the gene matches. The germline CDR1 and CDR2 sequences are MNHNS and SASEGT. The DNA for the CDR3 is TGTGCCAGCAGTCCCACGGACAGGTTTACTTCACCCCTCCACTTT. This gives the protein CASSPTDRFTSPLHF.

V usage is TRBV4-1 and J usage is TRBJ2-5; no clear D gene. V was cut by 0 bases and J by 5 bases, with 7 bases left in between. Germline V CDR1 and CDR2: MGHRA, YSYEKL. This CDR3 is built from 13 residues. The CDR3 bases are TGCGCCAGCAGCCAAGATGTGGAGGAGACCCAGTACTTC. This encodes CASSQDVEETQYF.